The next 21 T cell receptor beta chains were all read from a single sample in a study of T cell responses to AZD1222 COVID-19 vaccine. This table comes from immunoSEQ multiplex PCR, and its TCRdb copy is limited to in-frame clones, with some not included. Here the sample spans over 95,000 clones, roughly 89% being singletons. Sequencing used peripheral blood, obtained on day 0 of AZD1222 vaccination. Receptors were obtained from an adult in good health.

The CDR3 protein is CASSRGALAGVGEQYF. Here the CDR3 DNA reads TGTGCCAGCAGCCGCGGTGCACTAGCGGGAGTTGGCGAGCAGTACTTC. The chain is built from TRBV5-4 and TRBJ2-7; 11 nucleotides match TRBD2. Losses at the gene ends were 4 bases for V and 6 bases for J; bases not matched to a gene: 12. CDR1 is SGHNT, CDR2 YYREEE, per germline (reference sequence). This CDR3 has 16 amino acids.

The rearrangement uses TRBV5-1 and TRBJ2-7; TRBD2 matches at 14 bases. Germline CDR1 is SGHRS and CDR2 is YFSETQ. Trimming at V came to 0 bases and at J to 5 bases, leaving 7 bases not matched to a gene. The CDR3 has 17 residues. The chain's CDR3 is CASSLDHRTSGRNEQYF. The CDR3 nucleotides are TGCGCCAGCAGCTTGGATCACAGGACTAGCGGGAGGAACGAGCAGTACTTC. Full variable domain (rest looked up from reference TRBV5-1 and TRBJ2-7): KAGVTQTPRYLIKTRGQQVTLSCSPISGHRSVSWYQQTPGQGLQFLFEYFSETQRNKGNFPGRFSGRQFSNSRSEMNVSTLELGDSALYLCASSLDHRTSGRNEQYFGPGTRLTVT.

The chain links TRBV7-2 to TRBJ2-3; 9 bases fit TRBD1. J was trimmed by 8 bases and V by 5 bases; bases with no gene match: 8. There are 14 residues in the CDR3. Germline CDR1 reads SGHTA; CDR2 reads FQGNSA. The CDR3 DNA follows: TGTGCCAGCAGCCTCGAGGACAGGGGTGGTACGCAGTATTTT. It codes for CASSLEDRGGTQYF.

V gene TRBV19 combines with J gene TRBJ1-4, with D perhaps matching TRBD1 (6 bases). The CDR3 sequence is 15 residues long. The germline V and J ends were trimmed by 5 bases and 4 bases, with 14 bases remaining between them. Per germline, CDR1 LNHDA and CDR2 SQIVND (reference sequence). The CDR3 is CASSPTGSDNEKLFF. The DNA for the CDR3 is TGTGCCAGTAGTCCCACAGGGTCGGATAATGAAAAACTGTTTTTT.

The DNA for the CDR3 is TGTGCCAGCAGCTCGCTGGGCGGGATCGGGGAGCTGTTTTTT. This codes for CASSSLGGIGELFF. This chain links TRBV5-4 with TRBJ2-2; D perhaps matches TRBD2 (6 bases). Trimming cost V 3 bases and J 7 bases, with 13 bases left between them. Germline values: CDR1 SGHNT, CDR2 YYREEE (reference sequence). The CDR3 is made up of 14 amino acids.

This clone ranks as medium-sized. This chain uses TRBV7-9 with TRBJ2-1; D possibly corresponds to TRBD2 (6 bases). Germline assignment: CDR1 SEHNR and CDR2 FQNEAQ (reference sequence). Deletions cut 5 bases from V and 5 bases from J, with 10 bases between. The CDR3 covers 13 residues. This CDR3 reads CASSRLEDNEQFF. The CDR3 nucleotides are TGTGCCAGCAGCCGACTAGAAGACAATGAGCAGTTCTTC.

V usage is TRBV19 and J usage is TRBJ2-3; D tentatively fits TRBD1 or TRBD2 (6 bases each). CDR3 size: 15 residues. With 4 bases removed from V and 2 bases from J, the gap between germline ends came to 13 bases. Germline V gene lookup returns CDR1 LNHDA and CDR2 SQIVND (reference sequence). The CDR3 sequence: CASSTRGLSTDTQYF. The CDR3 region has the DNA TGTGCCAGTAGTACACGGGGGCTTTCCACAGATACGCAGTATTTT.

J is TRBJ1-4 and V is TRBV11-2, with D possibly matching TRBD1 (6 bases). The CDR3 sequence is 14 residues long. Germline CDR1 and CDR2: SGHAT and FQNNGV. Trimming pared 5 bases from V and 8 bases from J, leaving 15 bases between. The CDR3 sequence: CASSQNRVSEKLFF. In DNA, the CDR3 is TGTGCCAGCAGCCAGAACAGGGTTAGCGAAAAACTGTTTTTT.

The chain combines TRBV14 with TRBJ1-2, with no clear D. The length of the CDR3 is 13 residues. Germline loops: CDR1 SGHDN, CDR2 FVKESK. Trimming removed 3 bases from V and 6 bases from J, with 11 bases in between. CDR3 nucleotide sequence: TGTGCCAGCAGCCAGAATATAGGGAATGGCTACACCTTC. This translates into CASSQNIGNGYTF. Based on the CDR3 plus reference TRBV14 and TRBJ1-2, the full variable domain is EAGVTQFPSHSVIEKGQTVTLRCDPISGHDNLYWYRRVMGKEIKFLLHFVKESKQDESGMPNNRFLAERTGGTYSTLKVQPAELEDSGVYFCASSQNIGNGYTFGSGTRLTVV.

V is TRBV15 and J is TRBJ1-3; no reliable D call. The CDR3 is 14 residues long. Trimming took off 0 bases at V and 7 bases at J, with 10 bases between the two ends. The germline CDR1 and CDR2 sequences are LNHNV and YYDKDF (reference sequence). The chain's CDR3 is CATSRDSPVNTIYF. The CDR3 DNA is TGTGCCACCAGCAGAGATAGTCCTGTTAACACCATATATTTT.

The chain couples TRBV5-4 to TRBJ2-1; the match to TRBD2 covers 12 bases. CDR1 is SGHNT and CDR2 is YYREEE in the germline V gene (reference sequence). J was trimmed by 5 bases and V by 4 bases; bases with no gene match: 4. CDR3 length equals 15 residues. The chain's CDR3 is CASSRLAGAHNEQFF. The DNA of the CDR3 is TGTGCCAGCAGCCGACTAGCGGGAGCCCACAATGAGCAGTTCTTC. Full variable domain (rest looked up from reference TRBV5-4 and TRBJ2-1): ETGVTQSPTHLIKTRGQQVTLRCSSQSGHNTVSWYQQALGQGPQFIFQYYREEENGRGNFPPRFSGLQFPNYSSELNVNALELDDSALYLCASSRLAGAHNEQFFGPGTRLTVL.

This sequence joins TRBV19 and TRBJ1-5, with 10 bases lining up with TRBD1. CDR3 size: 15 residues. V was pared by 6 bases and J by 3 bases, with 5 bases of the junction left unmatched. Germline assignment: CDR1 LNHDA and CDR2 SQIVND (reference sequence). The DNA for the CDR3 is TGTGCCAGTAGCAAGACAGGGGGCTACAATCAGCCCCAGCATTTT. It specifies CASSKTGGYNQPQHF.

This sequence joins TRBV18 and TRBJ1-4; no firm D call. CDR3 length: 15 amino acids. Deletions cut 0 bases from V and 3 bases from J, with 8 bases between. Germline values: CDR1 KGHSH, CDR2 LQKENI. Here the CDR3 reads CASSPPNGPNEKLFF. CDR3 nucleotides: TGTGCCAGCTCACCACCGAACGGGCCTAATGAAAAACTGTTTTTT.

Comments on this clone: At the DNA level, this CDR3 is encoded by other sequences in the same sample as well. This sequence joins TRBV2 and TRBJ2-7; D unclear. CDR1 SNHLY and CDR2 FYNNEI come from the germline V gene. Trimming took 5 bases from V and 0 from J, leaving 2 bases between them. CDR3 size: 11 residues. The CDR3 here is CASSTSYEQYF. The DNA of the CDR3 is TGTGCCAGCAGTACCTCCTACGAGCAGTACTTC.

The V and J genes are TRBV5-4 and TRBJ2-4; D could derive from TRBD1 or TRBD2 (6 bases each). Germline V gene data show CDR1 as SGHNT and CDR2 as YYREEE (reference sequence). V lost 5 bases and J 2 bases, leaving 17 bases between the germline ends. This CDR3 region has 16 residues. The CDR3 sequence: CASSLLGGGTKNIQYF. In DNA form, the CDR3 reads TGTGCCAGCAGTTTATTAGGGGGAGGAACCAAAAACATTCAGTACTTC.

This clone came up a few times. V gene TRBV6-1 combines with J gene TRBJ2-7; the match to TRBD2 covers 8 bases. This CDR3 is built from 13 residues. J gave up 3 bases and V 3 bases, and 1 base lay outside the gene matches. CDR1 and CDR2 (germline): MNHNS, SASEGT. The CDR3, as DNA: TGTGCCAGCAGTGAGCGGGAGGTCTACGAGCAGTACTTC. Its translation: CASSEREVYEQYF.

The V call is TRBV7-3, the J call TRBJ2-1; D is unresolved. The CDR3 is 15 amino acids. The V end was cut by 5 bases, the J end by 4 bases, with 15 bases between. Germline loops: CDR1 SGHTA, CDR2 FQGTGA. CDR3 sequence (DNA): TGTGCCAGCAGCCACGGGTCCAACGGGTACAATGAGCAGTTCTTC. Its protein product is CASSHGSNGYNEQFF.

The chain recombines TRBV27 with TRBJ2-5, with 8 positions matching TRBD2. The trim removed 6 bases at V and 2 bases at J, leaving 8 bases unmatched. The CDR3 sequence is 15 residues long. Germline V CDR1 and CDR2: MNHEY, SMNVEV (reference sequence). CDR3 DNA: TGTGCCAGCAGGGCCTGGGGCGGGGGGCAAGAGACCCAGTACTTC. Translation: CASRAWGGGQETQYF.

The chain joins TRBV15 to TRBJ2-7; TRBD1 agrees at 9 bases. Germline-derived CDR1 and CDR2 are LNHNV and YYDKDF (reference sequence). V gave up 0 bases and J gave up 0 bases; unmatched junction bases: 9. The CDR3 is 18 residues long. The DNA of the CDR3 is TGTGCCACCAGCAGAGATTTAGGGGACAGGGAACGCTCCTACGAGCAGTACTTC. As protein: CATSRDLGDRERSYEQYF.

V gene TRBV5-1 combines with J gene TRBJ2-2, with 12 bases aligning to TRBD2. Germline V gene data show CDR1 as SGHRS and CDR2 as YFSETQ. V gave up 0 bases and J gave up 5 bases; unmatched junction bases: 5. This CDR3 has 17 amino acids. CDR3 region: CASSLDTSGRKTGELFF. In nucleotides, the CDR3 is TGCGCCAGCAGCTTGGACACTAGCGGGAGGAAGACCGGGGAGCTGTTTTTT.

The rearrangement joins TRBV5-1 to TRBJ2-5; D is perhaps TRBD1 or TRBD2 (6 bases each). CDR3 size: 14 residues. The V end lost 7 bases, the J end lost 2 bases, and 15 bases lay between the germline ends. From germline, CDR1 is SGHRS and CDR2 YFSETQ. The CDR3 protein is CASCIGGGQETQYF. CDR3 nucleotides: TGCGCCAGCTGTATCGGGGGCGGACAAGAGACCCAGTACTTC.